The next 11 T cell receptor beta chains were all read from a single sample in a study of shared clonotypes between healthy human individuals. Using immunoSEQ multiplex PCR, the repertoire was profiled, and TCRdb retains in-frame clones only, with some absent. The table shows roughly 2.5 million clones, with around 90% occurring only once. Sequencing used naive CD4+ T cells sorted from blood. Subset described: CD45RA+ positively selected. The source is a young man in good health.

This sequence joins TRBV18 and TRBJ1-1, with no clear D. Trimming pared 3 bases from V and 7 bases from J, leaving 15 bases between. The V gene's germline CDR1 is KGHSH and CDR2 LQKENI. The CDR3 runs 14 residues. CDR3 region: CASSPVRLTSEAFF. The CDR3 DNA sequence: TGTGCCAGCTCACCCGTACGCCTGACGAGTGAAGCTTTCTTT.

This clone was detected only a few times. The V gene is TRBV10-3, the J gene TRBJ2-7, with TRBD1 matching over 10 bases. The germline gives CDR1 ENHRY, CDR2 SYGVKD. The CDR3 consists of 12 residues. With 10 bases clipped from V and 5 bases from J, the junction kept 5 bases outside the gene matches. In nucleotides, the CDR3 is TGTGCCAACTCCGGGACAGGGGACGAGCAGTACTTC. As protein: CANSGTGDEQYF.

V gene TRBV6-1 combines with J gene TRBJ1-2; tentatively, D is TRBD1 (5 bases). V was pared by 0 bases and J by 4 bases, with 15 bases between. Germline V gene sequence: CDR1 MNHNS, CDR2 SASEGT. The CDR3 extends over 16 amino acids. CDR3 in DNA: TGTGCCAGCAGTGAAGCGCTAACTTGGGGCATCTATGGCTACACCTTC. Protein: CASSEALTWGIYGYTF.

The V call is TRBV28, the J call TRBJ1-6; maybe TRBD1 (6 bases). The V gene lost 5 bases and the J gene lost 10 bases, with 18 bases spanning the gap. CDR3 length: 15 residues. Looked up from germline, CDR1 is MDHEN and CDR2 is SYDVKM. The CDR3: CASSVSQGLRSPLHF. As DNA, the CDR3 is TGTGCCAGCAGTGTATCCCAGGGGCTGCGGTCACCCCTCCACTTT.

The V gene is TRBV6-1, the J gene TRBJ2-5, with a possible D match to TRBD2 (5 bases). The ends were cut back, 4 bases at V and 6 bases at J, with 18 bases in the middle. This CDR3 has 15 amino acids. Germline values: CDR1 MNHNS, CDR2 SASEGT. CDR3 sequence: CASSAVYGFGKTQYF. CDR3 in DNA: TGTGCCAGCAGTGCGGTATACGGTTTCGGGAAGACCCAGTACTTC.

The chain carries TRBV6-5 and TRBJ1-2; no definite D call. Germline CDR1 reads MNHEY; CDR2 reads SVGAGI. The CDR3 length is 14 residues. The ends were cut back, 2 bases at V and 5 bases at J, with 12 bases in the middle. The chain's CDR3 is CASSYGPQWYGYTF. The DNA of the CDR3 is TGTGCCAGCAGTTACGGACCCCAGTGGTATGGCTACACCTTC.

The rearrangement uses TRBV10-3 and TRBJ1-2; 8 bases are shared with TRBD1. Germline V gene lookup returns CDR1 ENHRY and CDR2 SYGVKD. The CDR3 is 15 residues long. The J segment lost 4 bases and the V segment lost 0 bases, leaving 4 bases of the junction unmatched. CDR3 DNA sequence: TGTGCCATCAGTGAGTCGGAGACAGGGGTCTATGGCTACACCTTC. Its protein is CAISESETGVYGYTF.

V gene TRBV11-3 combines with J gene TRBJ1-4; 7 nucleotides agree with TRBD1. V was pared by 4 bases and J by 3 bases, with 8 bases of the junction left unmatched. The CDR3 extends over 16 amino acids. Germline lookup yields CDR1 SGHNT and CDR2 YENEEA. CDR3 sequence reads: CASSSTGARANEKLFF. The CDR3 DNA sequence: TGTGCCAGCAGCTCAACAGGGGCTAGGGCTAATGAAAAACTGTTTTTT.

The rearrangement uses TRBV19 and TRBJ1-1; D gene unclear. CDR1 and CDR2 (germline): LNHDA, SQIVND (reference sequence). V was trimmed by 6 bases and J by 4 bases, leaving 9 bases between them. The CDR3 has 12 amino acids. The CDR3 DNA reads as TGTGCCAGTAGCATTCGGGGCACTGAAGCTTTCTTT. Translated: CASSIRGTEAFF.

The rearrangement links TRBV7-3 to TRBJ2-3, with 12 bases matching TRBD2. Germline values: CDR1 SGHTA, CDR2 FQGTGA. V was clipped by 5 bases and J by 4 bases; unmatched bases: 7. This CDR3 contains 16 residues. CDR3 region: CASSPLAGGPADTQYF. As DNA, the CDR3 is TGTGCCAGCAGCCCCCTAGCGGGGGGGCCGGCAGATACGCAGTATTTT. The full variable domain, with the rest looked up from reference TRBV7-3 and TRBJ2-3, is GAGVSQTPSNKVTEKGKYVELRCDPISGHTALYWYRQSLGQGPEFLIYFQGTGAADDSGLPNDRFFAVRPEGSVSTLKIQRTERGDSAVYLCASSPLAGGPADTQYFGPGTRLTVL.

The chain couples TRBV29-1 to TRBJ2-1; TRBD1 might be the D (6 bases). The CDR3 spans 15 residues. Germline V gene lookup returns CDR1 SQVTM and CDR2 ANQGSEA. The V and J ends lost 0 bases and 3 bases respectively, with 12 bases between them. This chain's CDR3 is CSVEESQGIYNEQFF. CDR3 sequence (DNA): TGCAGCGTTGAAGAAAGCCAGGGGATCTACAATGAGCAGTTCTTC.